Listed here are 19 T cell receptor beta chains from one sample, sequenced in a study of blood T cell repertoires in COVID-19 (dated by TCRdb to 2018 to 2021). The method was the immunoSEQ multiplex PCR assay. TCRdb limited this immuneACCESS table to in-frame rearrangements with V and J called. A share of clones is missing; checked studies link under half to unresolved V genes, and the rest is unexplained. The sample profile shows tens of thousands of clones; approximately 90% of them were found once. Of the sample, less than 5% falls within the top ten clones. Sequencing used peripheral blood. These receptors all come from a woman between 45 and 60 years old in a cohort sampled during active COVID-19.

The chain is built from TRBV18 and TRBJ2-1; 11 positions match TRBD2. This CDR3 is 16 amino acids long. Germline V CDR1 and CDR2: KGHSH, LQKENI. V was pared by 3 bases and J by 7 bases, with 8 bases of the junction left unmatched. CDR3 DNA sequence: TGTGCCAGCTCACCCACCTTAGCGGGAGGGCCGAATGAGCAGTTCTTC. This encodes CASSPTLAGGPNEQFF.

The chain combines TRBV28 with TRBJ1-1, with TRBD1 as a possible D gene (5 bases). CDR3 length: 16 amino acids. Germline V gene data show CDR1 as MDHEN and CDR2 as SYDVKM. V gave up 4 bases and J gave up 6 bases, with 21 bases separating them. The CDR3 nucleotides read TGTGCCAGCAGTTGGGGGGGGAGGCAAGGGAAGGCTGAAGCTTTCTTT. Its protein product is CASSWGGRQGKAEAFF.

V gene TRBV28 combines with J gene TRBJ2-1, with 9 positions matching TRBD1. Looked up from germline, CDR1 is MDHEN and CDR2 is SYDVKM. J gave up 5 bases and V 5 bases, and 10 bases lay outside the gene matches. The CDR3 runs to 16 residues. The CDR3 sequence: CASSLYTGGSHNEQFF. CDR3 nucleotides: TGTGCCAGCAGTCTATATACAGGGGGCTCACACAATGAGCAGTTCTTC.

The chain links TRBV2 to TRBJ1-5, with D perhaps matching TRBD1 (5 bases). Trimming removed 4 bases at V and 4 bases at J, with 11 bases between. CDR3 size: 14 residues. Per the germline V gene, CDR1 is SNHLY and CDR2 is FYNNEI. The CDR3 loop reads CASSVERGNQPQHF. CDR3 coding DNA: TGTGCCAGCAGTGTGGAAAGGGGTAATCAGCCCCAGCATTTT. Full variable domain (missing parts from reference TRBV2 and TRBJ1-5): EPEVTQTPSHQVTQMGQEVILRCVPISNHLYFYWYRQILGQKVEFLVSFYNNEISEKSEIFDDQFSVERPDGSNFTLKIRSTKLEDSAMYFCASSVERGNQPQHFGDGTRLSIL.

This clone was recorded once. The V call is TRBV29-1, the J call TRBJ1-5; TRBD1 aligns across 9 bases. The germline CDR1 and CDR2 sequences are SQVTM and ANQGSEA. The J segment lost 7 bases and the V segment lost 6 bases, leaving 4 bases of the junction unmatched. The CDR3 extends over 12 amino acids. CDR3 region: CSVGQGKQPQHF. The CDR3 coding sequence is TGCAGCGTCGGACAGGGGAAACAGCCCCAGCATTTT.

The CDR3 DNA reads TGTGCCAGCAGCTTAGGAGGGAGGGGAGCTTTCTTT. This codes for CASSLGGRGAFF. The chain is built from TRBV7-9 and TRBJ1-1, with D maybe TRBD1 (5 bases). Germline loops: CDR1 SEHNR, CDR2 FQNEAQ (reference sequence). The CDR3 has 12 amino acids. V was shortened by 1 base and J by 10 bases, with 10 bases between the two germline ends.

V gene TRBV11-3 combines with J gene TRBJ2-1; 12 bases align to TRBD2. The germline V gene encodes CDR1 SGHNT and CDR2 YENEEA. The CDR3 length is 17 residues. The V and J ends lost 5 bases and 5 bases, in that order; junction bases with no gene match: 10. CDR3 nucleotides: TGTGCCAGCAGCGCTCGGCTAGCGGGGGGGTCTAACAATGAGCAGTTCTTC. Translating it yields CASSARLAGGSNNEQFF.

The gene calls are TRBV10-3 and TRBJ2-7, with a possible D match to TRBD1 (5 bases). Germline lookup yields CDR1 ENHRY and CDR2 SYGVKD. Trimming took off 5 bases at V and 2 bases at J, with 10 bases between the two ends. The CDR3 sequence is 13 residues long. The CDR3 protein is CAISPGKAYEQYF. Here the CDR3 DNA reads TGTGCCATCAGTCCAGGGAAGGCCTACGAGCAGTACTTC.

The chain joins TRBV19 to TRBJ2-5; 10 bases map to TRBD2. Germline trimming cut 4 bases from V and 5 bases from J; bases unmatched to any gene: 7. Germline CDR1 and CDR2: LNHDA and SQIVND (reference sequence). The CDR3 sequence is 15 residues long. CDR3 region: CASSTRLAGWETQYF. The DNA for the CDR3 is TGTGCCAGTAGTACCCGACTAGCGGGCTGGGAGACCCAGTACTTC.

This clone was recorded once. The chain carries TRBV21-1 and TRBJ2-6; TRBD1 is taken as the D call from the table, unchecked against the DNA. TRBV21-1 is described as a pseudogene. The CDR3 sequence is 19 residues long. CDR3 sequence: CASSKVETGRLAGANVLTF. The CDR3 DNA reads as TGTGCCAGCAGCAAAGTGGAGACAGGGAGGCTTGCTGGGGCCAACGTCCTGACTTTC.

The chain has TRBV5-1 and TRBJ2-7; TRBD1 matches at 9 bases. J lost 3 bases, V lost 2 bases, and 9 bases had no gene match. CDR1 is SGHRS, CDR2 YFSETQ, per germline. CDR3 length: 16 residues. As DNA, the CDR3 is TGCGCCAGCAGCTTCATCCCCGGGACAGGGCTCTACGAGCAGTACTTC. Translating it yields CASSFIPGTGLYEQYF. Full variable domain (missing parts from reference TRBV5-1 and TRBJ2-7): KAGVTQTPRYLIKTRGQQVTLSCSPISGHRSVSWYQQTPGQGLQFLFEYFSETQRNKGNFPGRFSGRQFSNSRSEMNVSTLELGDSALYLCASSFIPGTGLYEQYFGPGTRLTVT.

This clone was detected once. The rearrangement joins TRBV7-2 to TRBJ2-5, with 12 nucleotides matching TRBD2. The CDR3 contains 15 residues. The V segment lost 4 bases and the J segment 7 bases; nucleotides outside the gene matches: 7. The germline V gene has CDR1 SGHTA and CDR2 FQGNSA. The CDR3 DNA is TGTGCCAGCAGCTCACAGACTAGCGGGAGAGGGACCCAGTACTTC. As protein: CASSSQTSGRGTQYF.

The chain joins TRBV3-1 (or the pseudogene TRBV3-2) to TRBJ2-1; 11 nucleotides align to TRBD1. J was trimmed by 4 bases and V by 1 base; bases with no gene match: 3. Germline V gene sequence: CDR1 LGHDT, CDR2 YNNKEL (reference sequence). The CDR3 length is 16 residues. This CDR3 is CASSQGDRGFYNEQFF. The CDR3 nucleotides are TGTGCCAGCAGCCAAGGGGACAGGGGGTTTTACAATGAGCAGTTCTTC.

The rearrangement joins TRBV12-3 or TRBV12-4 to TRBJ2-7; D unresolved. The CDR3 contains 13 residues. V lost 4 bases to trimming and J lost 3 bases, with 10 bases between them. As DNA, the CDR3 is TGTGCCAGCAGTTCTCAGTCCTTCTACGAGCAGTACTTC. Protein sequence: CASSSQSFYEQYF.

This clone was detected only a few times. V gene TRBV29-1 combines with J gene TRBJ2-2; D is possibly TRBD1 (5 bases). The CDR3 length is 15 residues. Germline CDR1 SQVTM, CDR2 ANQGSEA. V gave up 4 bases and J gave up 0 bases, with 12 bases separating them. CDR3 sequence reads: CSVARVAANTGELFF. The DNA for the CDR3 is TGCAGCGTTGCCAGGGTCGCGGCGAACACCGGGGAGCTGTTTTTT.

This chain's CDR3 is CAISVGGPYTGELFF. The DNA of the CDR3 is TGTGCCATCAGTGTCGGAGGGCCGTACACCGGGGAGCTGTTTTTT. The rearrangement uses TRBV10-3 and TRBJ2-2, with a weak D call TRBD2 (6 bases). Germline CDR1 and CDR2: ENHRY and SYGVKD. With 4 bases removed from V and 3 bases from J, the gap between germline ends came to 12 bases. The CDR3 loop spans 15 amino acids.

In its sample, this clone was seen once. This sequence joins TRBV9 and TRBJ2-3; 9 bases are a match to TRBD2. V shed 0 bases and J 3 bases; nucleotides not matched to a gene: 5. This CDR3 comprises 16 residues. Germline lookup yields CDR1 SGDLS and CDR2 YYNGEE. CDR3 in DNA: TGTGCCAGCAGCGTAGGGTCTAGCGGGATTACAGATACGCAGTATTTT. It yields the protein CASSVGSSGITDTQYF.

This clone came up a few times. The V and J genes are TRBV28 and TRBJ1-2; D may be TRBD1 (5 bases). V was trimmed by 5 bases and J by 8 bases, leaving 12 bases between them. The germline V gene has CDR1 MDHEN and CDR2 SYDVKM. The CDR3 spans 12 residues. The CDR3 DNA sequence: TGTGCCAGCAGTGAAGGGGTGGGAGGCTACACCTTC. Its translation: CASSEGVGGYTF.

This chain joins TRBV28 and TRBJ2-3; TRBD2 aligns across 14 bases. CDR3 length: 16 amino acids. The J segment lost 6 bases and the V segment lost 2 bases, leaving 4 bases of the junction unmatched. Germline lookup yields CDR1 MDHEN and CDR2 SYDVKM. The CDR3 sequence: CASSLRLAGGPDTQYF. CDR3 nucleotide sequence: TGTGCCAGCAGTTTAAGACTAGCGGGAGGGCCGGATACGCAGTATTTT.